This T cell receptor beta chain was captured by sequencing in a study of OX40 agonist ivuxolimab in advanced cancers. The V end lost 4 bases, the J end lost 4 bases, and 10 bases lay between the germline ends. This CDR3 has 13 amino acids. Germline CDR1 and CDR2: MNHEY and SMNVEV (reference sequence). This clone has just a few counts. Assay: immunoSEQ multiplex PCR; the TCRdb copy retains only in-frame clones and omits some. This table has some 10,000 clones, 60% to 70% appearing once. This chain connects TRBV27 to TRBJ1-1; D gene ambiguous. This TCR derives from an adult with an advanced solid tumor such as melanoma, head and neck, liver or kidney cancer. The sample consisted of CD4+ or CD8+ T cells sorted from blood, taken in a trial of the OX40 agonist ivuxolimab. CDR3 DNA: TGTGCCAGCAGTTACTCGGAGGTCACTGAAGCTTTCTTT. Translating it yields CASSYSEVTEAFF.